This T cell receptor beta chain was found in a study of T cells in Graves' hyperthyroidism and ophthalmopathy. Study outcomes and limitations: Stable hyperthyroidism was told apart from ophthalmopathy by a model built on 13 V-J features.

This clonotype has only a few counts. Its antigen is unidentified. RNA transcripts served as the template for amplifying TCR beta CDR3 regions. Primed by the HTBI set, a first-round RT-PCR was run on the TCR CDR3. TCRdb used MiXCR to reprocess the multiplex PCR reads, holding one entry per CDR3 protein. The table shows some 300,000 distinct CDR3 sequences, with approximately 18% occurring only once. Trimming shortened V by 5 bases and J by 0 bases, and 16 bases separated the two germline ends. This CDR3 has 17 residues. The chain couples TRBV12-3 or TRBV12-4 to TRBJ2-2; D perhaps matches TRBD2 (5 bases). This sequence was found in a man between 45 and 60 years old with Graves' ophthalmopathy. The material sequenced was blood. CDR3 coding DNA: TGTGCCAGCAGTCCCCCCCCCCGGGGAGCGAACACCGGGGAGCTGTTTTTT. Residues: CASSPPPRGANTGELFF.